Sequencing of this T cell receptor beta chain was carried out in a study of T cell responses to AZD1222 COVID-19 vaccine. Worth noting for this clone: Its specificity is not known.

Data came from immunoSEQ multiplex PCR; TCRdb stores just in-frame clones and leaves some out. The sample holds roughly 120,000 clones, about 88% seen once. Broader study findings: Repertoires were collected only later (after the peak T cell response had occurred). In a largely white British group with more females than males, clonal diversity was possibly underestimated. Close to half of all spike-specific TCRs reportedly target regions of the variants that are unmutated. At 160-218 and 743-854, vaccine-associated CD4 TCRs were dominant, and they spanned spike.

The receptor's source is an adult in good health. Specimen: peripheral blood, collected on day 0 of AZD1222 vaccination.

CDR3 sequence: CASSNFDEQFF. The CDR3, as DNA: TGTGCCAGCAGCAACTTCGATGAGCAGTTCTTC. The rearrangement joins TRBV6-2 or TRBV6-3 to TRBJ2-1; D unresolved. V shed 6 bases and J shed 8 bases, with 8 bases lying between them. Germline CDR1 reads MNHEY; CDR2 reads SVGEGT. CDR3 length: 11 residues.